Listed below are T cell receptor beta chains from one sample, sequenced in a study of T cells in Graves' hyperthyroidism and ophthalmopathy. A single record per CDR3 protein comes from TCRdb applying MiXCR to the multiplex PCR reads. The repertoire holds approximately 510,000 distinct CDR3 sequences, with over 35% as singletons. Source material: peripheral blood or thyroid tissue (not recorded which). The receptor set was obtained from an adult woman with Graves' disease, either hyperthyroidism or ophthalmopathy (not recorded which). CDR3s include the opening cysteine and the closing phenylalanine or tryptophan. Each record gives: J gene, V gene, CDR3 length, D gene, clone size, CDR3 protein. A D gene is named only where the DNA matches it firmly. Rows may omit the clone size; those that give it use once, few, many or a size class.

TRBJ2-7,TRBV7-9,14,NA,NA,CASSHRGRTYEQYF
TRBJ1-1,TRBV10-3,13,TRBD1,NA,CAISETGQGQAFF
TRBJ2-6,TRBV29-1,9,NA,few,CSVGGILTF
TRBJ2-5,TRBV6-1,18,TRBD1,NA,CASAFPLLTGGNQETQYF
TRBJ2-2,TRBV11-3,13,NA,NA,CASSPQGTGELLF
TRBJ1-5,TRBV2,15,NA,NA,CASAGTDNSNQPQHF
TRBJ2-5,TRBV20-1,14,NA,NA,CSVGEGGGGETQYF
TRBJ2-7,TRBV10-3,14,NA,NA,CASSEDARYYEQYF
TRBJ2-5,TRBV7-9,15,NA,few,CASSFQGSSQETQYF
TRBJ2-5,TRBV5-5,12,NA,few,CASSLIGQPQYF
TRBJ2-2,TRBV29-1,15,NA,few,CSVGGDSGNTGELFF
TRBJ1-1,TRBV29-1,14,NA,once,CSVEGGMMNTEAFF
TRBJ1-2,TRBV5-4,13,TRBD1,many,CAGVRTGNYGYTF
TRBJ1-1,TRBV10-1,13,NA,many,CASRPLRWGVAFF
TRBJ2-5,TRBV7-3,15,NA,many,CASSGTGRGQETQYF
TRBJ2-7,TRBV7-9,13,TRBD2,few,CASSPQPGLAASF
TRBJ2-5,TRBV11-3,14,TRBD1,once,CASRPPGGRETQYF
TRBJ1-2,TRBV7-9,16,TRBD1,once,CASSPTRTGQGYGYTF
TRBJ2-7,TRBV5-1,13,TRBD1,many,CASSRQGAYEQYF
TRBJ2-7,TRBV2,14,NA,many,CASRETGTFYEQYF
TRBJ2-7,TRBV5-6,16,TRBD2,many,CASRMTSGRAGDEQYF
TRBJ2-1,TRBV5-1,14,NA,once,CASSSAGADNEQFF
TRBJ2-7,TRBV29-1,17,NA,many,CSVEGSPGGGSSYEQYF
TRBJ2-5,TRBV9,14,NA,NA,CASSVDGDGETQYF
TRBJ2-5,TRBV10-2,12,NA,once,CASSVWQETQYF
TRBJ2-5,TRBV10-3,13,NA,NA,CAISENRDQPQYF
TRBJ1-6,TRBV11-2,13,NA,many,CASSLADRSPLHF
TRBJ2-2,TRBV7-3,14,NA,NA,CASSPSGAVGELFF
TRBJ2-5,TRBV4-1,17,NA,few,CASSQGPGGPALGAQYF
TRBJ2-5,TRBV7-9,13,NA,many,CASSLDARETQYF
TRBJ1-2,TRBV7-8,14,NA,once,CASQSLPPNYGYTF
TRBJ1-1,TRBV6-5,12,NA,many,CASRSTGTEAFF
TRBJ1-5,TRBV9,13,NA,NA,CASSVGTETYEHF
TRBJ1-2,TRBV2,14,TRBD1,NA,CASGDRGADYGYTF
TRBJ1-4,TRBV20-1,18,NA,many,CSARGSGFGAATNEKLFF
TRBJ1-5,TRBV20-1,13,NA,many,CSARGGGGQPQHF
TRBJ2-7,TRBV7-2,15,NA,NA,CASSLIGGTTYEQYF
TRBJ2-7,TRBV2,15,TRBD1,NA,CASSRDRGPFGEQYF
TRBJ2-5,TRBV6-5,14,NA,many,CASSYGNVQETQYF
TRBJ1-3,TRBV15,14,TRBD1,NA,CATSRDRERDTIYF
TRBJ2-7,TRBV7-8,15,NA,NA,CASSYSVGVPYEQYF
TRBJ1-1,TRBV7-9,14,NA,once,CASSLGGLSPEAFF
TRBJ1-1,TRBV5-1,14,NA,many,CASSLGRVETEAFF
TRBJ2-6,TRBV10-2,15,NA,few,CASSEYGSGANVLTF
TRBJ2-2,TRBV7-2,15,NA,NA,CASSLDEGSTGELFF
TRBJ1-2,TRBV29-1,11,TRBD1,many,CSVGTDGGYTF
TRBJ2-7,TRBV7-2,13,NA,many,CASSLAGRAEQYF
TRBJ1-1,TRBV7-2,14,NA,NA,CASSPARVNTEAFF
TRBJ2-7,TRBV15,10,NA,once,CATSNNEQYF
TRBJ2-7,TRBV29-1,18,TRBD2,many,CSVDPMELAGGPTYEQYF
TRBJ2-6,TRBV7-3,17,TRBD2,NA,CASSYNRGGSGANVLTF
TRBJ2-7,TRBV7-8,14,NA,few,CASSLEGESYEQYF